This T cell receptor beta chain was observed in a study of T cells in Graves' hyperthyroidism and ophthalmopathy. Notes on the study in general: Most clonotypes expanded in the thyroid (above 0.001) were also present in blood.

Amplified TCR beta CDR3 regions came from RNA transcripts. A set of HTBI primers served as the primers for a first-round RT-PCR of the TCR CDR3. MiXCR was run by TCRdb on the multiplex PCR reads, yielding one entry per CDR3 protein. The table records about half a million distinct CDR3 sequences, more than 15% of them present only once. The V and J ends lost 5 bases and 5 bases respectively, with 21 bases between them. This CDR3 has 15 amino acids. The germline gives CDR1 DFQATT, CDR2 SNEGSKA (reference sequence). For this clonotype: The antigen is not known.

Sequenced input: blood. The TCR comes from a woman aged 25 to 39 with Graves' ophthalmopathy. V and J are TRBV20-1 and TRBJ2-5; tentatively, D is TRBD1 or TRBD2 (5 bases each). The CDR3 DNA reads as TGCAGTGCTGACGGGGCTAGGGGCCCCTCGGAGACCCAGTACTTC. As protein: CSADGARGPSETQYF.